This entry lists 21 T cell receptor beta chains sequenced from one sample in a study of blood T cell repertoires in COVID-19 (TCRdb year 2020). Library creation used the immunoSEQ multiplex PCR assay. Entries here come from immuneACCESS through TCRdb and include only in-frame sequences with V and J called. Some clones fail to appear in such tables; in the studies checked, an unresolved V gene covers under half of the shortfall, and the cause of the remainder is unknown. In this sample the table shows over 200,000 clones, around 87% of which occur a single time. The ten biggest clones cover about 3% of the sample. Source material: peripheral blood. The receptors originated from a woman aged 30 to 39 who had recovered from COVID-19.

The V and J genes are TRBV27 and TRBJ2-2; 9 bases map to TRBD2. The V gene's germline CDR1 is MNHEY and CDR2 SMNVEV (reference sequence). This CDR3 is 17 amino acids long. V lost 1 base to trimming and J lost 5 bases; unmatched junction nucleotides: 8. DNA for the CDR3: TGTGCCAGCAGTTTATTTTGGCGGGGGGGCAGGACCGGGGAGCTGTTTTTT. Translating gives CASSLFWRGGRTGELFF.

The J gene is TRBJ2-7, the V gene TRBV11-2, with D unresolved. The CDR3 spans 18 residues. Looked up from germline, CDR1 is SGHAT and CDR2 is FQNNGV. The germline V and J ends were trimmed by 0 bases and 0 bases, with 18 bases remaining between them. In nucleotides, the CDR3 is TGTGCCAGCAGCTTAGATACCCCTTTGTTGCAGTTCTCCTACGAGCAGTACTTC. Protein: CASSLDTPLLQFSYEQYF.

The DNA of the CDR3 is TGCGCCAGCGCGGGACAGGGGTTTTCCGGGGAGCTGTTTTTT. Its protein product is CASAGQGFSGELFF. The chain joins TRBV5-1 to TRBJ2-2; 10 bases match TRBD1. Trimming cost V 7 bases and J 6 bases; bases outside gene matches: 6. This CDR3 region has 14 residues. Per germline, CDR1 SGHRS and CDR2 YFSETQ. Variable domain in full (rest from reference TRBV5-1 and TRBJ2-2): KAGVTQTPRYLIKTRGQQVTLSCSPISGHRSVSWYQQTPGQGLQFLFEYFSETQRNKGNFPGRFSGRQFSNSRSEMNVSTLELGDSALYLCASAGQGFSGELFFGEGSRLTVL.

CDR3 nucleotides: TGTGCCAGCAGTGACGCAGGGGTTTACTACGAGCAGTACTTC. As protein: CASSDAGVYYEQYF. The chain recombines TRBV2 with TRBJ2-7; D perhaps matches TRBD1 (6 bases). Germline V gene sequence: CDR1 SNHLY, CDR2 FYNNEI. With 3 bases removed from V and 3 bases from J, the gap between germline ends came to 12 bases. CDR3 length: 14 residues. The full variable domain, its missing parts supplied by reference TRBV2 and TRBJ2-7, is EPEVTQTPSHQVTQMGQEVILRCVPISNHLYFYWYRQILGQKVEFLVSFYNNEISEKSEIFDDQFSVERPDGSNFTLKIRSTKLEDSAMYFCASSDAGVYYEQYFGPGTRLTVT.

Concerning this clone itself: It is unclear where the CDR3 begins or ends on the DNA, so no DNA is shown, and the CDR3 is as TCRdb lists it. V gene TRBV7-9 combines with J gene TRBJ2-5; TRBD2, the D gene given by the table, was not confirmed from the DNA. Termini included, the CDR3 measures 15 amino acids. Germline V gene data show CDR1 as SEHNR and CDR2 as FQNEAQ (reference sequence). Here the CDR3 reads CASSFGPGDQETQYF.

This rearrangement joins TRBV10-2 to TRBJ2-5; maybe TRBD2 (6 bases). CDR1 and CDR2 (germline): WSHSY, SAAADI. Trimming removed 2 bases at V and 2 bases at J, with 15 bases between. This CDR3 spans 16 amino acids. The CDR3 DNA follows: TGCGCCAGCAGTGAGCCTCAGGGACTTGCTCAAGAGACCCAGTACTTC. Encoded protein: CASSEPQGLAQETQYF.

The chain is built from TRBV13 and TRBJ2-3, with D unclear. The CDR3 is 15 residues long. The germline V gene has CDR1 PRHDT and CDR2 FYEKMQ (reference sequence). V lost 1 base, J lost 1 base, and 9 bases lay in between. DNA of the CDR3: TGTGCCAGCAGCTTAGCCGGGTCGCGCACAGATACGCAGTATTTT. Its translation is CASSLAGSRTDTQYF.

The genes are TRBV7-2 and TRBJ2-1; 7 nucleotides line up with TRBD1. With 6 bases clipped from V and 7 bases from J, the junction kept 3 bases outside the gene matches. The germline gives CDR1 SGHTA, CDR2 FQGNSA. This CDR3 is built from 12 residues. The CDR3 is CASRQQGNEQFF. The CDR3 region has the DNA TGTGCCAGCAGACAACAGGGGAATGAGCAGTTCTTC.

This chain links TRBV7-9 with TRBJ2-7; unclear D gene. Germline lookup yields CDR1 SEHNR and CDR2 FQNEAQ (reference sequence). The CDR3 runs 13 residues. V lost 0 bases to trimming and J lost 3 bases, with 6 bases between them. CDR3 protein: CASSLAADYEQYF. The CDR3 region has the DNA TGTGCCAGCAGCTTAGCGGCGGACTACGAGCAGTACTTC.

The chain links TRBV24-1 to TRBJ2-1, with TRBD1 as a possible D gene (5 bases). V gave up 7 bases and J gave up 10 bases, with 13 bases separating them. This CDR3 region has 12 residues. Germline values: CDR1 KGHDR, CDR2 SFDVKD. This CDR3 reads CATRPGRWEQFF. CDR3 DNA: TGTGCCACCAGGCCAGGGCGGTGGGAGCAGTTCTTC.

This clone was found once. This chain links TRBV2 with TRBJ1-2; 9 nucleotides agree with TRBD1. The germline V gene has CDR1 SNHLY and CDR2 FYNNEI. The CDR3 is made up of 14 amino acids. Unmatched junction bases numbered 2, after V lost 2 bases and J lost 4 bases. CDR3 sequence: CASSEKGQGYGYTF. The CDR3 bases are TGTGCCAGCAGTGAAAAGGGACAGGGCTATGGCTACACCTTC.

This clone was seen only a few times. The J gene is TRBJ1-4, the V gene TRBV3-1 (or the pseudogene TRBV3-2); tentative D call: TRBD1 (5 bases). Germline V CDR1 and CDR2: LGHDT, YNNKEL (reference sequence). The CDR3 is 13 amino acids. The V and J ends lost 0 bases and 11 bases respectively, with 10 bases between them. This chain's CDR3 is CASSQDWQGKLFF. DNA for the CDR3: TGTGCCAGCAGCCAAGACTGGCAGGGTAAACTGTTTTTT.

The chain uses TRBV9 and TRBJ2-7; a weak D match, TRBD2 (5 bases). CDR3 length equals 14 residues. Germline V gene data show CDR1 as SGDLS and CDR2 as YYNGEE. Trimming shortened V by 0 bases and J by 5 bases, and 12 bases separated the two germline ends. The chain's CDR3 is CASSVAGGGHEQYF. CDR3 DNA sequence: TGTGCCAGCAGCGTAGCAGGTGGCGGGCACGAGCAGTACTTC.

This sequence joins TRBV2 and TRBJ2-1; 8 bases match TRBD2. Germline CDR1 and CDR2: SNHLY and FYNNEI. V gave up 3 bases and J gave up 2 bases; unmatched junction bases: 6. CDR3 length: 16 amino acids. The CDR3 sequence is CASSDHTGGTYNEQFF. The DNA of the CDR3 is TGTGCCAGCAGTGATCATACGGGGGGGACCTACAATGAGCAGTTCTTC.

In its sample, this clone was seen once. The chain joins TRBV6-6 to TRBJ2-2; the D gene is possibly TRBD1 (6 bases). The CDR3 runs 14 residues. Trimming pared 6 bases from V and 5 bases from J, leaving 13 bases between. The germline gives CDR1 MNHNY, CDR2 SVGAGI (reference sequence). CDR3 bases: TGTGCCAGCAGCCCCACAGGGTATACCGGGGAGCTGTTTTTT. It yields the protein CASSPTGYTGELFF.

The V and J genes are TRBV9 and TRBJ2-1; a possible D gene is TRBD2 (7 bases). V shed 4 bases and J shed 2 bases, with 19 bases lying between them. Per the germline V gene, CDR1 is SGDLS and CDR2 is YYNGEE. The CDR3 has 17 amino acids. The CDR3 coding sequence is TGTGCCAGCAGCACAGGAAGAGGGGGGGCTGCCTACAATGAGCAGTTCTTC. Its translation is CASSTGRGGAAYNEQFF.

This sequence joins TRBV5-4 and TRBJ1-1; 8 bases are a match to TRBD1. V gave up 4 bases and J gave up 4 bases; unmatched junction bases: 9. The CDR3 has 15 amino acids. Germline-derived CDR1 and CDR2 are SGHNT and YYREEE (reference sequence). CDR3 coding DNA: TGTGCCAGCAGCCCAACGACAGGGGTAGGCACTGAAGCTTTCTTT. Its protein product is CASSPTTGVGTEAFF.

To note about this clone: Other DNA variants within this sample encode the same CDR3. J is TRBJ1-2 and V is TRBV2; a weak D match, TRBD1 (5 bases). Germline loops: CDR1 SNHLY, CDR2 FYNNEI. V shed 8 bases and J shed 4 bases, with 14 bases lying between them. This CDR3 has 13 residues. The CDR3 sequence is CASSEDSPYGYTF. The CDR3 DNA sequence: TGTGCCAGCTCAGAAGACAGTCCCTATGGCTACACCTTC. The full variable domain, completed using reference TRBV2 and TRBJ1-2, is EPEVTQTPSHQVTQMGQEVILRCVPISNHLYFYWYRQILGQKVEFLVSFYNNEISEKSEIFDDQFSVERPDGSNFTLKIRSTKLEDSAMYFCASSEDSPYGYTFGSGTRLTVV.

V is TRBV4-2 and J is TRBJ1-2; 7 bases line up with TRBD1. The germline V gene has CDR1 LGHNA and CDR2 YNFKEQ. V was pared by 4 bases and J by 3 bases, with 8 bases of the junction left unmatched. The CDR3 totals 15 residues. The CDR3 coding sequence is TGTGCCAGCAGCCGAGCCCTAGGGGGCGACTATGGCTACACCTTC. Its protein product is CASSRALGGDYGYTF.

V usage is TRBV3-1 (or the pseudogene TRBV3-2) and J usage is TRBJ2-5; perhaps TRBD2 as D (5 bases). CDR1 LGHDT and CDR2 YNNKEL come from the germline V gene (reference sequence). Trimming pared 6 bases from V and 5 bases from J, leaving 10 bases between. The CDR3 is made up of 12 amino acids. CDR3 region: CASSRTRETQYF. CDR3 in DNA: TGTGCCAGCAGTCGGACTCGTGAGACCCAGTACTTC.

The rearrangement uses TRBV4-1 and TRBJ2-3; D might be TRBD2 (7 bases). Per germline, CDR1 MGHRA and CDR2 YSYEKL. CDR3 size: 15 residues. Trimming stripped 0 bases from V and 8 bases from J, with 15 bases between. The CDR3 loop is CASSQDWGGAATQYF. The CDR3 nucleotides are TGCGCCAGCAGCCAAGATTGGGGGGGGGCGGCTACGCAGTATTTT.